This paragraph reports one TCR beta chain. CDR1 is MGHRA, CDR2 YSYEKL, per germline. V shed 7 bases, J shed 3 bases, and the junction held 17 bases outside the gene matches. CDR3 length equals 17 residues. 13 Jbeta primers and 60 Vbeta primers were used for the PCR. Clones were read by immunoSEQ multiplex PCR, and TCRdb kept only the in-frame ones, dropping some. This sample has some 130,000 clones, with over 60% found just once. The source of the sample is a study of cytomegalovirus exposure and HLA in healthy donors. Material: PBMCs. This receptor was obtained from a man aged 35 to 55 in good health and CMV-seronegative. This chain uses TRBV4-1 with TRBJ2-7; 8 bases fit TRBD2. CDR3 sequence reads: CASTTTRGGRPHYEQYF. The CDR3 DNA follows: TGCGCCAGCACCACCACTCGCGGCGGGAGGCCACACTACGAGCAGTACTTC.